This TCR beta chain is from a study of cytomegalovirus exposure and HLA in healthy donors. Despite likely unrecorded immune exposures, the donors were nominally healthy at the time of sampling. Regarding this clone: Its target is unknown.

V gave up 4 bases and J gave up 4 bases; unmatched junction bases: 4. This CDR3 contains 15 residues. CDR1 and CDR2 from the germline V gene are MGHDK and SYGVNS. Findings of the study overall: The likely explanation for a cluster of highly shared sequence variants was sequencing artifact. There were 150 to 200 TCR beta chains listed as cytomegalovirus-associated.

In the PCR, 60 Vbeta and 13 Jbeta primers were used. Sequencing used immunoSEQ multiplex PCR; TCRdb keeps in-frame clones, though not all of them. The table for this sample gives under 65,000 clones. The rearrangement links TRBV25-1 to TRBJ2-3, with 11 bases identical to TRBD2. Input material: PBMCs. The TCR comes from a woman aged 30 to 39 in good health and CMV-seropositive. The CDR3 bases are TGTGCCAGCAGTGCCCTAGCGGGGGGAGCAGATACGCAGTATTTT. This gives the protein CASSALAGGADTQYF.